One sample yielded the 31 T cell receptor beta chains listed below, sequenced in a study of blood T cells in healthy people across ages. It was with a sample-barcoded 5' primer and a J-beta primer mix that a second PCR of roughly 6 to 12 cycles was run. Each CDR3 protein is one row after TCRdb ran MiXCR on the 5' RACE reads. The sample contains some 1 million distinct CDR3 sequences, under 55% of which appear only once. The sequenced sample consisted of blood. All receptors come from a woman in her sixties or seventies in good health.

The chain recombines TRBV28 with TRBJ2-3; D tentatively fits TRBD1 or TRBD2 (5 bases each). This CDR3 spans 12 amino acids. Germline CDR1 and CDR2: MDHEN and SYDVKM. The CDR3: CATRGAQGTQYF. The DNA of the CDR3 is TGTGCTACCCGAGGGGCGCAGGGTACGCAGTATTTT.

A few counts support this clonotype. J is TRBJ2-1 and V is TRBV5-1, with TRBD1 matching 7 bases. The ends lost 4 bases at V and 0 bases at J; junction bases unmatched: 7. The germline CDR1 and CDR2 sequences are SGHRS and YFSETQ. CDR3 size: 16 residues. The CDR3 sequence is CASSLTGQSSYNEQFF. The CDR3 DNA sequence: TGCGCCAGCAGCCTGACAGGGCAAAGCTCCTACAATGAGCAGTTCTTC. Combining the CDR3 with reference TRBV5-1 and TRBJ2-1 gives the whole variable domain KAGVTQTPRYLIKTRGQQVTLSCSPISGHRSVSWYQQTPGQGLQFLFEYFSETQRNKGNFPGRFSGRQFSNSRSEMNVSTLELGDSALYLCASSLTGQSSYNEQFFGPGTRLTVL.

This clonotype has a count of ten or more. The chain employs TRBV20-1 and TRBJ2-3; 7 bases map to TRBD2. Per germline, CDR1 DFQATT and CDR2 SNEGSKA (reference sequence). The V gene end was trimmed by 1 base and the J gene end by 3 bases; junction bases not matched to a gene: 13. This CDR3 is 17 amino acids long. The CDR3 region has the DNA TGCAGTGCTAGAGTGGGCTCGGCGGGAGCTCGGACAGATACGCAGTATTTT. It is translated as CSARVGSAGARTDTQYF.

The gene calls are TRBV3-1 and TRBJ2-7; 9 positions match TRBD2. This CDR3 spans 15 amino acids. V shed 1 base and J 1 base; nucleotides not matched to a gene: 2. Germline values: CDR1 LGHDT, CDR2 YNNKEL (reference sequence). The CDR3 loop reads CASSQGGGESYEQYF. DNA for the CDR3: TGTGCCAGCAGCCAAGGCGGGGGGGAATCCTACGAGCAGTACTTC.

Ten or more counts support this clonotype. The genes are TRBV28 and TRBJ1-5, with D perhaps matching TRBD1 (5 bases). The CDR3 runs 15 residues. In germline, CDR1 is MDHEN, CDR2 SYDVKM. Trimming pared 1 base from V and 2 bases from J, leaving 9 bases between. The CDR3 DNA sequence: TGTGCCAGCAGTTTATTTGGGACGGGCAATCAGCCCCAGCATTTT. This encodes CASSLFGTGNQPQHF.

The V call is TRBV27, the J call TRBJ1-5; no firm D call. V was cut by 6 bases and J by 2 bases, with 11 bases left in between. Per the germline V gene, CDR1 is MNHEY and CDR2 is SMNVEV (reference sequence). CDR3 length equals 14 residues. CDR3 residues: CASSSVRGNQPQHF. CDR3 nucleotides: TGTGCCAGCAGCTCCGTTCGGGGCAATCAGCCCCAGCATTTT.

This chain links TRBV7-9 with TRBJ1-2, with D uncertain. The CDR3 consists of 13 residues. The V end lost 2 bases, the J end lost 8 bases, and 12 bases lay between the germline ends. In germline, CDR1 is SEHNR, CDR2 FQNEAQ (reference sequence). This CDR3 reads CASSLRVGEGYTF. For the CDR3, the DNA is TGTGCCAGCAGCTTAAGAGTGGGCGAAGGCTACACCTTC.

This clonotype was detected only a few times. The chain has TRBV20-1 and TRBJ2-3; 10 nucleotides match TRBD2. The CDR3 covers 16 residues. Germline loops: CDR1 DFQATT, CDR2 SNEGSKA (reference sequence). V was pared by 0 bases and J by 6 bases, with 9 bases of the junction left unmatched. The CDR3 DNA sequence: TGCAGTGCTAGAGATCGGAGCGGGAGGGCCGGGGATACGCAGTATTTT. Its protein product is CSARDRSGRAGDTQYF.

In this sample, this clonotype turned up a few times. The genes are TRBV7-9 and TRBJ1-1; D unclear. The germline gives CDR1 SEHNR, CDR2 FQNEAQ (reference sequence). Deletions cut 2 bases from V and 1 base from J, with 11 bases between. CDR3 length equals 15 residues. Here the CDR3 reads CASSLLDGENTEAFF. The DNA for the CDR3 is TGTGCCAGCAGCTTATTGGATGGAGAGAACACTGAAGCTTTCTTT. Full variable domain (outside the CDR3, taken from reference TRBV7-9 and TRBJ1-1): DTGVSQNPRHKITKRGQNVTFRCDPISEHNRLYWYRQTLGQGPEFLTYFQNEAQLEKSRLLSDRFSAERPKGSFSTLEIQRTEQGDSAMYLCASSLLDGENTEAFFGQGTRLTVV.

For the CDR3, the DNA is TGCAGTGCTGGCCGGGACTGGCTCACAGATACGCAGTATTTT. This encodes CSAGRDWLTDTQYF. The chain combines TRBV20-1 with TRBJ2-3; D perhaps matches TRBD2 (6 bases). V was shortened by 5 bases and J by 2 bases, with 14 bases between the two germline ends. CDR1 and CDR2 from the germline V gene are DFQATT and SNEGSKA (reference sequence). This CDR3 has 14 amino acids.

The genes are TRBV27 and TRBJ2-7; D is ambiguous. CDR3 length: 11 amino acids. The V gene's germline CDR1 is MNHEY and CDR2 SMNVEV (reference sequence). V lost 2 bases and J 7 bases, leaving 6 bases between the germline ends. This chain's CDR3 is CASSLQNEQYF. DNA of the CDR3: TGTGCCAGCAGTTTACAGAATGAGCAGTACTTC.

There are a few counts of this clonotype. This sequence joins TRBV4-2 and TRBJ2-1, with D possibly TRBD2 on 6 matching bases. There are 15 residues in the CDR3. The V gene's germline CDR1 is LGHNA and CDR2 YNFKEQ. The V end was cut by 0 bases, the J end by 2 bases, with 8 bases between. The DNA of the CDR3 is TGTGCCAGCAGCCAAGACGGGAGTCCCTACAATGAGCAGTTCTTC. Its translation: CASSQDGSPYNEQFF.

The chain joins TRBV20-1 to TRBJ2-1, with 8 bases fitting TRBD2. From germline, CDR1 is DFQATT and CDR2 SNEGSKA (reference sequence). The CDR3 length is 15 residues. Trimming took 5 bases from V and 3 from J; bases not matched to a gene: 9. CDR3 protein: CSALDSGLGYNEQFF. The CDR3 DNA reads TGCAGTGCTCTTGACTCGGGACTAGGCTACAATGAGCAGTTCTTC.

The sample holds a few counts of this clonotype. The rearrangement uses TRBV20-1 and TRBJ2-3; D may correspond to TRBD1 or TRBD2 (5 bases each). The CDR3 covers 16 residues. CDR1 and CDR2 (germline): DFQATT, SNEGSKA (reference sequence). Trimming pared 4 bases from V and 1 base from J, leaving 18 bases between. This CDR3 is CSAIGLRGRGTDTQYF. As DNA, the CDR3 is TGCAGTGCTATTGGGCTTCGGGGCCGAGGCACAGATACGCAGTATTTT.

The chain has TRBV3-1 and TRBJ2-1; TRBD2 matches 13 bases. Germline trimming cut 0 bases from V and 2 bases from J; bases unmatched to any gene: 4. Germline V lookup: CDR1 LGHDT, CDR2 YNNKEL (reference sequence). This CDR3 contains 18 residues. This chain's CDR3 is CASSQEGTSGKTYNEQFF. The DNA for the CDR3 is TGTGCCAGCAGCCAAGAAGGGACTAGCGGGAAGACCTACAATGAGCAGTTCTTC.

A word on this clonotype: At one end, the junction sequence differs from germline, possibly due to a read error. The chain uses TRBV9 and TRBJ2-7, with TRBD2 matching 8 bases. Germline CDR1 reads SGDLS; CDR2 reads YYNGEE. This CDR3 is built from 14 residues. The CDR3 DNA sequence: TGTGCCCGCAGCGTAGGACTAGCCATCTACGAGCAGTACTTC. Protein sequence: CARSVGLAIYEQYF.

The chain carries TRBV29-1 and TRBJ2-7, with 7 bases aligning to TRBD1. CDR3 length: 14 amino acids. The trim removed 3 bases at V and 5 bases at J, leaving 10 bases unmatched. Per the germline V gene, CDR1 is SQVTM and CDR2 is ANQGSEA. The CDR3 sequence: CSVDTDRDGNEQYF. As DNA, the CDR3 is TGCAGCGTTGACACCGACAGGGACGGAAACGAGCAGTACTTC.

The chain carries TRBV25-1 and TRBJ2-5; 7 bases agree with TRBD1. CDR3 size: 15 residues. V lost 4 bases to trimming and J lost 1 base; unmatched junction nucleotides: 6. Looked up from germline, CDR1 is MGHDK and CDR2 is SYGVNS. In nucleotides, the CDR3 is TGTGCCAGCAGTGGGGACAGAACCTCCCAAGAGACCCAGTACTTC. The encoded protein is CASSGDRTSQETQYF.

V and J are TRBV7-2 and TRBJ2-1; no reliable D call. Germline-derived CDR1 and CDR2 are SGHTA and FQGNSA. V was trimmed by 7 bases and J by 5 bases, leaving 18 bases between them. CDR3 length: 15 amino acids. The CDR3 DNA reads TGTGCCAGCACCCGCATAGTTGGTTCCCACAATGAGCAGTTCTTC. Encoded protein: CASTRIVGSHNEQFF.

V usage is TRBV5-1 and J usage is TRBJ2-5; D uncertain. CDR3 size: 15 residues. V gave up 0 bases and J gave up 5 bases, with 14 bases separating them. Germline loops: CDR1 SGHRS, CDR2 YFSETQ. CDR3 sequence reads: CASSLEVSSSETQYF. DNA for the CDR3: TGCGCCAGCAGCTTGGAAGTGAGTAGCTCGGAGACCCAGTACTTC.

The chain couples TRBV29-1 to TRBJ2-7; D unresolved. Germline CDR1 is SQVTM and CDR2 is ANQGSEA. The CDR3 contains 14 residues. Trimming shortened V by 4 bases and J by 7 bases, and 20 bases separated the two germline ends. CDR3 in amino acids: CSVVVEEAYNEQYF. DNA of the CDR3: TGCAGCGTTGTGGTGGAAGAGGCCTACAATGAGCAGTACTTC.

This clonotype was detected a few times. The gene calls are TRBV2 and TRBJ2-5, with a possible D match to TRBD2 (6 bases). This CDR3 is 15 amino acids long. The germline V gene has CDR1 SNHLY and CDR2 FYNNEI. Deletions cut 4 bases from V and 2 bases from J, with 14 bases between. The CDR3 region is CASSAAGIAQETQYF. CDR3 nucleotide sequence: TGTGCCAGCAGTGCGGCGGGGATAGCTCAAGAGACCCAGTACTTC.

V usage is TRBV29-1 and J usage is TRBJ2-1, with D perhaps TRBD2 (5 bases). The CDR3 consists of 17 residues. The germline V gene encodes CDR1 SQVTM and CDR2 ANQGSEA. V was shortened by 1 base and J by 1 base, with 17 bases between the two germline ends. CDR3 sequence reads: CSVEGASSRGSYNEQFF. As DNA, the CDR3 is TGCAGCGTTGAAGGGGCGTCATCCCGGGGATCCTACAATGAGCAGTTCTTC.

This clonotype was counted at least ten times. The chain joins TRBV7-2 to TRBJ2-5; TRBD2 is a possible D gene (6 bases). Trimming left V 4 bases short and J 2 bases short, with 20 bases between. Germline V gene lookup returns CDR1 SGHTA and CDR2 FQGNSA. This CDR3 region has 17 residues. The CDR3 reads CASSSPHVAGRQETQYF. In DNA, the CDR3 is TGTGCCAGCAGCTCCCCCCACGTAGCAGGGAGGCAAGAGACCCAGTACTTC.

In nucleotides, the CDR3 is TGTGCCAGCAGTTATGGGCTAGCGGGAGGAGAAGAGGACACAGATACGCAGTATTTT. This translates into CASSYGLAGGEEDTDTQYF. The rearrangement joins TRBV6-5 to TRBJ2-3; 11 bases are a match to TRBD2. V dropped 3 bases and J dropped 2; count of bases not matched to a gene: 13. The CDR3 consists of 19 residues. Germline V gene sequence: CDR1 MNHEY, CDR2 SVGAGI.

This sequence joins TRBV9 and TRBJ2-1, with D tentatively TRBD2 (5 bases). Germline assignment: CDR1 SGDLS and CDR2 YYNGEE. The CDR3 length is 13 residues. With 1 base removed from V and 7 bases from J, the gap between germline ends came to 9 bases. The CDR3 loop reads CASSVYERNEQFF. The CDR3 nucleotides read TGTGCCAGCAGCGTATACGAGCGGAATGAGCAGTTCTTC.

The chain has TRBV20-1 and TRBJ2-7; 10 bases agree with TRBD2. CDR1 and CDR2 (germline): DFQATT, SNEGSKA (reference sequence). J gave up 4 bases and V 8 bases, and 14 bases lay outside the gene matches. CDR3 length equals 15 residues. The CDR3 sequence is CSPIRPGTSAYEQYF. The CDR3 DNA is TGCAGTCCAATCCGTCCCGGGACTAGCGCTTACGAGCAGTACTTC.

The chain joins TRBV20-1 to TRBJ2-7, with 8 bases that match TRBD2. The length of the CDR3 is 14 residues. Germline trimming cut 3 bases from V and 3 bases from J; bases unmatched to any gene: 7. Germline CDR1 DFQATT, CDR2 SNEGSKA (reference sequence). CDR3 sequence: CSASPGLAHYEQYF. CDR3 sequence (DNA): TGCAGTGCTAGCCCTGGACTAGCTCACTACGAGCAGTACTTC.

This clonotype was counted a single time. The genes are TRBV4-1 and TRBJ2-7; no clear D gene. In germline, CDR1 is MGHRA, CDR2 YSYEKL. This CDR3 contains 16 residues. V dropped 4 bases and J dropped 0 bases, with 16 bases sitting between them. The CDR3 region has the DNA TGCGCCAGCAGCCCTTCCCCGGGCAGTAGCTCCTACGAGCAGTACTTC. Translation gives CASSPSPGSSSYEQYF.

This chain connects TRBV27 to TRBJ1-5; D gene uncertain. V was trimmed by 5 bases and J by 0 bases, leaving 14 bases between them. The CDR3 extends over 16 amino acids. The germline V gene encodes CDR1 MNHEY and CDR2 SMNVEV (reference sequence). Written as DNA, the CDR3 is TGTGCCAGCAGTCTCGTCAGGTCATATAGCAATCAGCCCCAGCATTTT. Encoded protein: CASSLVRSYSNQPQHF.

This clonotype appeared once. The V gene is TRBV9, the J gene TRBJ2-3; 8 positions agree with TRBD2. Germline assignment: CDR1 SGDLS and CDR2 YYNGEE. The CDR3 contains 15 residues. V shed 7 bases, J shed 5 bases, and the junction held 12 bases outside the gene matches. CDR3 nucleotide sequence: TGTGCCAGCGGTCAATCAGCGGGAGCAGGAGATACGCAGTATTTT. This codes for CASGQSAGAGDTQYF.